This T cell receptor (beta chain) emerged from a study of cytotoxic CD8 clonotypes in ibrutinib-treated CLL. Study summary: Enrolment comprised roughly 11 relapsed/refractory and more than 14 treatment-naive patients; 17 to 18 were IGHV unmutated.

The CDR3 has 15 amino acids. Looked up from germline, CDR1 is MNHEY and CDR2 is SMNVEV (reference sequence). Deletions cut 6 bases from V and 2 bases from J, with 17 bases between. As concerns this clone: Its cognate antigen is unknown.

The data were produced by immunoSEQ multiplex PCR, yet TCRdb's version contains in-frame clones alone and is incomplete. The sample holds about 69,000 clones; 75% to 85% are singletons and the top ten take roughly 7.7%. Study-wide findings and caveats: Patients with sustained remission and those progressing were sampled at differing times.

The TCR comes from a human donor with chronic lymphocytic leukemia. Sequenced material: PBMCs, taken at disease progression, from a patient treated with ibrutinib. The V call is TRBV27, the J call TRBJ2-7, with D perhaps matching TRBD2 (5 bases). For the CDR3, the DNA is TGTGCCAGCAGCCCTATTGGGGAGTTTACCTACGAGCAGTACTTC. Protein product: CASSPIGEFTYEQYF.